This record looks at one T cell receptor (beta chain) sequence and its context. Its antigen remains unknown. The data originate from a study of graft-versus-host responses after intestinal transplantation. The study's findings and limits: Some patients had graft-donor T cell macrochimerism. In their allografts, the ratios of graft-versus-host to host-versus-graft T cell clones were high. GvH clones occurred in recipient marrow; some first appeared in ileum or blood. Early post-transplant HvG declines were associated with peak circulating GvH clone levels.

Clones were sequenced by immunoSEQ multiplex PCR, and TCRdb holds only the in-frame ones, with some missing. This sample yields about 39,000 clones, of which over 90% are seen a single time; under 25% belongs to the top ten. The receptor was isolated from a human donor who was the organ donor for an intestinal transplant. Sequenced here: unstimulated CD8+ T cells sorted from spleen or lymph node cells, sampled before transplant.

CDR3 loop: CASSYERERDYEQYF. CDR3 sequence (DNA): TGTGCCAGCAGTTACGAGCGGGAGAGAGACTACGAGCAGTACTTC. This chain links TRBV6-6 with TRBJ2-7; 8 bases align to TRBD2. Trimming cost V 2 bases and J 3 bases; bases outside gene matches: 6. The CDR3 is 15 amino acids. CDR1 is MNHNY and CDR2 is SVGAGI in the germline V gene (reference sequence).